A selection of T cell receptor beta chains follows, all from one sample in a study of blood T cell repertoires in COVID-19. TCRdb's table, derived via immunoSEQ multiplex PCR, lists solely in-frame clones and lacks some. The repertoire holds 300,000 to 400,000 clones, with more than 70% as singletons. The material sequenced was peripheral blood. These receptor sequences come from a woman in her seventies with COVID-19, enrolled during active disease. The CDR3 runs from the conserved cysteine through the conserved F or W. The order of the fields is D gene, clone size, J gene, V gene, CDR3 protein, CDR3 DNA. D genes are given only for firm matches. Part of the rows lack a size; the others show once, few, many or a class for expanded clones.

TRBD1,NA,TRBJ1-1,TRBV2,CASSESLDREWATEAFF,TGTGCCAGCAGTGAAAGCCTGGACAGGGAATGGGCCACTGAAGCTTTCTTT
TRBD1,once,TRBJ2-5,TRBV28,CASSPGSDDREGQYF,TGTGCCAGCAGCCCAGGTTCCGACGACAGGGAAGGCCAGTACTTC
NA,NA,TRBJ2-7,TRBV11-1,CASSPEGPPYYEQYF,TGTGCCAGCAGCCCCGAGGGCCCCCCCTACTACGAGCAGTACTTC
NA,NA,TRBJ1-6,TRBV19,CASSDLRGSSYNSPLHF,TGTGCCAGTAGCGATCTCCGGGGGAGCTCCTATAATTCACCCCTCCACTTT
TRBD2,once,TRBJ2-3,TRBV3-1/TRBV3-2,CASSQRGGAQDTQYF,TGTGCCAGCAGCCAGCGCGGGGGGGCACAAGATACGCAGTATTTT
NA,NA,TRBJ2-7,TRBV6-5,CASSYAPTYEQYF,TGTGCCAGCAGTTACGCGCCGACTTACGAGCAGTACTTC
NA,NA,TRBJ2-3,TRBV5-1,CASSLPTDTQYF,TGCGCCAGCAGCCTTCCCACAGATACGCAGTATTTT
NA,NA,TRBJ2-7,TRBV3-1/TRBV3-2,CASSQLGQFSHEQYF,TGTGCCAGCAGCCAATTGGGGCAGTTTAGTCACGAGCAGTACTTC
NA,NA,TRBJ1-2,TRBV6-5,CASGEGGDYGYTF,TGTGCCAGCGGCGAGGGGGGGGACTATGGCTACACCTTC
TRBD1,NA,TRBJ2-2,TRBV24-1,CATSDRGRRDTGELFF,TGTGCCACCAGTGACAGGGGGCGCAGAGACACCGGGGAGCTGTTTTTT
NA,few,TRBJ1-2,TRBV24-1,CATSDLGDLGGYTF,TGTGCCACCAGTGATCTAGGCGACCTCGGTGGCTACACCTTC
NA,NA,TRBJ1-2,TRBV5-6,CASSLPQGYGYTF,TGTGCCAGCAGCTTACCTCAGGGCTATGGCTACACCTTC
NA,few,TRBJ2-5,TRBV9,CASSVGGGETQYF,TGTGCCAGCAGCGTAGGGGGCGGAGAGACCCAGTACTTC
TRBD1,NA,TRBJ2-4,TRBV6-5,CASIGTDASKNIQYF,TGTGCCAGCATCGGGACAGACGCGTCCAAAAACATTCAGTACTTC
NA,NA,TRBJ1-1,TRBV7-3,CASSFIGGFGGTEAFF,TGTGCCAGCAGCTTTATAGGGGGTTTCGGAGGAACTGAAGCTTTCTTT
NA,NA,TRBJ2-2,TRBV9,CASSVLGETGELFF,TGTGCCAGCAGCGTACTCGGGGAGACCGGGGAGCTGTTTTTT
NA,NA,TRBJ2-6,TRBV7-2,CASLSAVGANVLTF,TGTGCCAGCCTGTCCGCAGTTGGGGCCAACGTCCTGACTTTC
TRBD1,NA,TRBJ1-2,TRBV28,CASSRTGTGGVNGYTF,TGTGCCAGCAGTCGAACCGGGACAGGGGGTGTGAATGGCTACACCTTC
TRBD1,NA,TRBJ1-1,TRBV5-6,CASSTTGTTEAFF,TGTGCCAGCAGTACGACAGGGACAACTGAAGCTTTCTTT
NA,NA,TRBJ2-4,TRBV6-1,CASSDSGVSSIQYF,TGTGCCAGCAGTGATTCGGGGGTGTCCTCCATTCAGTACTTC
NA,NA,TRBJ2-7,TRBV19,CASTIQGGGTYEQYF,TGTGCCAGTACCATTCAGGGGGGAGGCACCTACGAGCAGTACTTC
TRBD2,NA,TRBJ2-6,TRBV9,CASSVSGSSGANVLTF,TGTGCCAGCAGCGTAAGCGGGAGCTCTGGGGCCAACGTCCTGACTTTC
TRBD1,NA,TRBJ1-2,TRBV5-1,CASSFTDRGRGDYGYTF,TGCGCCAGCAGCTTCACGGACAGGGGGCGCGGTGACTATGGCTACACCTTC
TRBD1,NA,TRBJ1-6,TRBV6-5,CASRSGQEYNSPLHF,TGTGCCAGCAGATCCGGACAGGAGTATAATTCACCCCTCCACTTT
NA,once,TRBJ1-1,TRBV18,CASSPQPGGGEAFF,TGTGCCAGCTCACCTCAACCCGGGGGGGGTGAAGCTTTCTTT
NA,NA,TRBJ1-1,TRBV10-2,CASSRVQGYTEAFF,TGCGCCAGCAGCCGAGTGCAGGGTTATACTGAAGCTTTCTTT
NA,NA,TRBJ1-6,TRBV7-9,CASSLRQGKNSPLHF,TGTGCCAGCAGCTTAAGGCAGGGTAAAAATTCACCCCTCCACTTT
NA,NA,TRBJ1-3,TRBV10-2,CASGGPGRNTIYF,TGCGCCAGCGGAGGGCCGGGAAGAAACACCATATATTTT
NA,many,TRBJ1-2,TRBV6-4,CASSEGSYGYTF,TGTGCCAGCAGTGAGGGGAGCTATGGCTACACCTTC
NA,NA,TRBJ1-2,TRBV18,CASSPPGEGYGYTF,TGTGCCAGCTCACCACCGGGGGAGGGCTATGGCTACACCTTC
TRBD1,NA,TRBJ1-6,TRBV7-9,CASSTPGQGPPPLHF,TGTGCCAGCAGCACCCCGGGACAGGGACCGCCACCCCTCCACTTT
TRBD1,NA,TRBJ1-4,TRBV2,CASSDRDRDEKLFF,TGTGCCAGCAGTGACCGGGACAGGGATGAAAAACTGTTTTTT
TRBD1,NA,TRBJ1-2,TRBV28,CASSSGTSGQGVRGTF,TGTGCCAGCAGCTCGGGAACCTCGGGACAGGGTGTTCGCGGCACCTTC
NA,NA,TRBJ1-1,TRBV28,CASKGIQAFF,TGTGCCAGCAAGGGGATTCAAGCTTTCTTT
TRBD2,NA,TRBJ2-3,TRBV24-1,CATGGTSGGTDTQYF,TGTGCCACGGGAGGGACTAGCGGGGGGACAGATACGCAGTATTTT
TRBD2,NA,TRBJ2-3,TRBV7-3,CASSSSGAGGPGKIGDTQYF,TGTGCCAGCAGCTCCTCCGGAGCGGGGGGGCCGGGTAAAATTGGAGATACGCAGTATTTT
NA,NA,TRBJ1-4,TRBV7-9,CASSLDSGEKLFF,TGTGCCAGCAGCTTGGACAGTGGCGAAAAACTGTTTTTT
NA,NA,TRBJ2-2,TRBV28,CASSFHWGLTFF,TGTGCCAGCAGTTTCCATTGGGGCCTAACGTTTTTT
NA,NA,TRBJ1-5,TRBV19,CASSQYSNQPQHF,TGTGCCAGTAGCCAGTATAGCAATCAGCCCCAGCATTTT
TRBD2,NA,TRBJ2-2,TRBV6-5,CASRPGTSDTGELFF,TGTGCCAGCAGACCTGGGACTAGTGACACCGGGGAGCTGTTTTTT
NA,few,TRBJ1-2,TRBV7-2,CASSLADPSFYGYTF,TGTGCCAGCAGCTTAGCGGACCCTAGCTTCTATGGCTACACCTTC
TRBD1,NA,TRBJ2-2,TRBV28,CASSLAGQGATGELFF,TGTGCCAGCAGTTTGGCCGGACAGGGGGCCACCGGGGAGCTGTTTTTT
NA,NA,TRBJ1-1,TRBV3-1/TRBV3-2,CASSPGANTEAFF,TGTGCCAGCAGCCCAGGGGCGAACACTGAAGCTTTCTTT